The present T cell receptor (beta chain) was sequenced within a study of T cells in tuberculosis. About the study: IGRA-negative adolescents, IGRA-positive adolescents with latent tuberculosis and adults with active tuberculosis formed this South African cohort.

This CDR3 has 16 amino acids. Germline V gene lookup returns CDR1 SGHVS and CDR2 FNYEAQ. The ends were cut back, 3 bases at V and 7 bases at J, with 18 bases in the middle. Sequenced by immunoSEQ multiplex PCR; TCRdb stores in-frame clones only, minus some. This sample has 30,000 to 35,000 clones, with around 95% found just once. A word on this clone: Its antigen is as yet unknown.

Study-wide points: Active tuberculosis patients had shorter CDR3-alpha; the beta difference was nonsignificant. Active tuberculosis TCR-alpha repertoires lay closer to GMM-specific TCRs than IGRA-negative controls, suggesting clonal expansion.

This sequence joins TRBV7-6 and TRBJ2-2, with D maybe TRBD1 (6 bases). Material for sequencing was PBMCs. The receptor's source is a donor aged 5 to 30 with latent tuberculosis or without tuberculosis infection. This CDR3 reads CASSFGPGRGGGELFF. The CDR3 region has the DNA TGTGCCAGCAGCTTTGGCCCCGGCAGGGGTGGCGGGGAGCTGTTTTTT.